Listed below are T cell receptor beta chains from one sample, sequenced in a study of human T cells and chemical hapten exposure. TCRdb reanalysed the RACE reads using MiXCR and keeps one entry per CDR3 protein. The sample lists around 380,000 distinct CDR3 sequences; about 5.4% were seen once. The material sequenced was whole blood, taken in connection with sensitization to the hapten diphenylcyclopropenone (DPC). The receptor set was obtained from a woman under 30 with alopecia areata. Some clones in this sample may be carry-over from other donors' samples. The CDR3 runs from the conserved cysteine through the conserved F or W. Fields, in order: clone size, D gene, J gene, V gene, CDR3 DNA, CDR3 protein. The D gene is left open where the match is weak. Rows give clone size only sometimes, using once, few, many, or a class for an expanded clone.

many - TRBJ1-1 TRBV7-2 TGTGCCAGCAGCTTAGTTGGTGACGGTGAAGCTTTCTTT CASSLVGDGEAFF
- TRBD1 TRBJ1-2 TRBV29-1 TGCAGCGTCGGGACAGGCGACTATGGCTACACCTTC CSVGTGDYGYTF
few - TRBJ2-5 TRBV7-2 TGTGCCAGCAGCTTACAGCAGCAAGAGACCCAGTACTTC CASSLQQQETQYF
few - TRBJ2-7 TRBV25-1 TGTGCCAGCAGTGAACTAGGACCGTACGAGCAGTACTTC CASSELGPYEQYF
- - TRBJ1-1 TRBV3-1 TGTGCCAGCAGCCCTACAGGGTTTGAAGCTTTCTTT CASSPTGFEAFF
many - TRBJ2-1 TRBV29-1 TGCAGCGCTGAACAGGTCCCTGGGGGCGATGAGCAGTTCTTC CSAEQVPGGDEQFF
many - TRBJ2-3 TRBV29-1 TGCAGCGTTGAAGACAGGGGGGGGACAGATACGCAGTATTTT CSVEDRGGTDTQYF
few - TRBJ1-2 TRBV12-3/TRBV12-4 TGTGCCAGCAGTTTATCCCGGGCTGGCTACACCTTC CASSLSRAGYTF
- - TRBJ2-3 TRBV20-1 TGCAGTGCTAGAGAGGGGGCTAGCACAGATACGCAGTATTTT CSAREGASTDTQYF
- - TRBJ2-3 TRBV28 TGTGCCAGCAGTCCTTTGACTAGTTCGGATACGCAGTATTTT CASSPLTSSDTQYF
- - TRBJ2-4 TRBV7-2 TGTGCCAGCAGCTTAGTGGGGGGTAGAGACATTCAGTACTTC CASSLVGGRDIQYF
many TRBD1 TRBJ2-7 TRBV10-3 TGTGCCATCACTCCGACAGGGGATCCCCGTTACGAGCAGTACTTC CAITPTGDPRYEQYF
many - TRBJ1-2 TRBV15 TGTGCCACCAGCAGAGATCAGGGTACGATGGTCGACTACACCTTC CATSRDQGTMVDYTF
- - TRBJ1-5 TRBV25-1 TGTGCCAGCAGGGACAGACTTAGCAATCAGCCCCAGCATTTT CASRDRLSNQPQHF
many TRBD1 TRBJ1-1 TRBV7-2 TGTGCCAGCAGCTTGGGACAGATAGACACTGAAGCTTTCTTT CASSLGQIDTEAFF
few TRBD1 TRBJ1-6 TRBV7-9 TGTGCCAGCAGCTTAACCAGGGGGCTTTCACCCCTCCACTTT CASSLTRGLSPLHF
few TRBD1 TRBJ2-3 TRBV11-3 TGTGCCAGCAGCTTACGACAGGGAATTGGAGATACGCAGTATTTT CASSLRQGIGDTQYF
- - TRBJ2-5 TRBV6-2/TRBV6-3 TGTGCCAGCAGTTACTCCGCAGGGGCAGTCCAAGAGACCCAGTACTTC CASSYSAGAVQETQYF
- - TRBJ1-2 TRBV10-3 TGTGCCATCAGTGAGGCCGGTGGGGCTAACTATGGCTACACCTTC CAISEAGGANYGYTF
many - TRBJ2-7 TRBV29-1 TGCAGCGTTATGGGGGGCTCCTACGAGCAGTACTTC CSVMGGSYEQYF
many TRBD1 TRBJ2-2 TRBV11-3 TGTGCCAGCAGCGGGACAGGGACCGGGGAGCTGTTTTTT CASSGTGTGELFF
many - TRBJ2-1 TRBV4-3 TGCGCCAGCAGCCAAGTCCACAGCGCCAATGAGCAGTTCTTC CASSQVHSANEQFF
- TRBD2 TRBJ2-3 TRBV7-6 TGTGCCAGCAGCCTTAGGACTAGCGGGGGGACAAGGGCAGATACGCAGTATTTT CASSLRTSGGTRADTQYF
many - TRBJ1-1 TRBV4-2 TGTGCCAGCAGCCTAGAGCCGGCGGCAGCCAAAGCTTTCTTT CASSLEPAAAKAFF
many TRBD1 TRBJ2-3 TRBV7-2 TGTGCCAGCAGCCGCAATAGACCGGGACAGGGGAGAACAGATACGCAGTATTTT CASSRNRPGQGRTDTQYF
few - TRBJ1-6 TRBV7-2 TGTGCCAGCAGGGAGAGCTCCTATAATTCACCCCTCCACTTT CASRESSYNSPLHF
few TRBD2 TRBJ2-1 TRBV13 TGTGCCAGCAGCGTCAAGGGCCGGGACTACGTTTTCAATGAGCAGTTCTTC CASSVKGRDYVFNEQFF
- - TRBJ1-1 TRBV18 TGTGCCAGCTCACCACCAGGGTCGGGGACTGAAGCTTCCTTT CASSPPGSGTEASF
- - TRBJ2-1 TRBV10-3 TGTGCCATCAGTGAGGAAAATGAGCAGTTCTTC CAISEENEQFF
- - TRBJ1-6 TRBV5-1 TGCGCCAGCAGCGCGGGAGTCCGAGGTTCACCCCTCCACTTT CASSAGVRGSPLHF
many - TRBJ1-2 TRBV12-3/TRBV12-4 TGTGCCAGCAGTTTAGGTTCAGGGATCGGCTACACCTTC CASSLGSGIGYTF
- - TRBJ2-1 TRBV10-3 TGTGCCATCAGTGAGTCGGGGGGGCGTAGCAATGAGCAGTGCTTC CAISESGGRSNEQCF
many - TRBJ2-4 TRBV12-3/TRBV12-4 TGTGCCAGCACCCCGCAAATAGCCAAAAACATTCAGTACTTC CASTPQIAKNIQYF
many - TRBJ1-1 TRBV20-1 TGCAGTGCTAGAGATTTCGGAGCTCTGAACACTGAAGCTTTCTTT CSARDFGALNTEAFF
many - TRBJ2-6 TRBV2 TGTGCCAGCAGTGCCGGGCACTCTGGGGCCAACGTCCTGACTTTC CASSAGHSGANVLTF
many - TRBJ1-1 TRBV2 TGTGCCAGCAGTGCAGGGCTACTTAACACTGAAGCTTTCTTT CASSAGLLNTEAFF
many - TRBJ2-3 TRBV7-8 TGTGCCAGCAGCTTAGATCGTCAGGCAGGAGTTGCAGATACGCAGTATTTT CASSLDRQAGVADTQYF
few - TRBJ1-1 TRBV27 TGTGCCACCCAAAAGCCCCCACGTCGGGAAGCTTTCTTT CATQKPPRREAFF
- - TRBJ1-6 TRBV20-1 TGCAGTGCTAGAGATTATCAGCTAGCCTATAATTCACCCCTCCACTTT CSARDYQLAYNSPLHF
few - TRBJ1-1 TRBV28 TGTGCCAGCATCGGCGCAGGGAACACTGAAGCTTTCTTT CASIGAGNTEAFF
- - TRBJ2-7 TRBV7-2 TGTGCCAGCAGCTTAGCACAGGGCCACGAGCAGTACTTC CASSLAQGHEQYF
many - TRBJ2-6 TRBV6-1 TGTGCCAGCAACTCTGGGGCCAACGTCCTGACTTTC CASNSGANVLTF
- - TRBJ2-2 TRBV27 TGTGCCAGCAGCAGGGGGGCAGGGGCCGAATTTGGGGAGCTGTTTTTT CASSRGAGAEFGELFF
many TRBD1 TRBJ2-7 TRBV28 TGTGCCAGCATAGCCTTGACAGGGCCCTACGAGCAGTACTTC CASIALTGPYEQYF
many - TRBJ1-2 TRBV6-6 TGTGCCAGCAGTTACTCCAGGGGAAATGCAGATGGCTACACCTTC CASSYSRGNADGYTF
few TRBD2 TRBJ2-1 TRBV3-1 TGTGCCACGGGGGGACTAGCACGCGAGCAGTTCTTC CATGGLAREQFF
few TRBD1 TRBJ1-1 TRBV7-2 TGTGCCAGCAGCCCTTGGACAGGGCACCCTGAAGCTTTCTTT CASSPWTGHPEAFF
few - TRBJ1-1 TRBV5-1 TGCGCCAGCAAGCGGCGGACAGAGAACACTGAAGCTTTCTTT CASKRRTENTEAFF
- - TRBJ2-7 TRBV20-1 TGCAGTGCTAGAGGGACTTACGAGCAGTACTTC CSARGTYEQYF
many - TRBJ1-2 TRBV20-1 TGCAGTGCTAGAGATAATTATGGCTACACCTTC CSARDNYGYTF
- TRBD2 TRBJ2-1 TRBV4-3 TGCGCCAGCAGCCAAGACCGGCGGGGGTACAATGAGCAGTTCTTC CASSQDRRGYNEQFF
- - TRBJ1-2 TRBV4-1 TGCGCCAGCAGCCAAGAAGGAACCAGGATGGGCCTTAACTATGGCTACACCTTC CASSQEGTRMGLNYGYTF
few - TRBJ1-2 TRBV5-1 TGCGCCAGCAGCTTGGAACGGACTTATGGCTACACCTTC CASSLERTYGYTF
- - TRBJ2-3 TRBV4-1 TGCGCCAGCAGCCGTTATTACGGGGTCGAAGGCACAGATACGCAGTATTTT CASSRYYGVEGTDTQYF
- - TRBJ1-4 TRBV4-2 TGTGCCAGCAGCCAAGATCGCGGGACAAGAAAAAATGAAAAACTGTTTTTT CASSQDRGTRKNEKLFF
many - TRBJ1-3 TRBV7-6 TGTGCCAGCAGCTTAGTGGGCCCCGGAAACACCATATATTTT CASSLVGPGNTIYF
many TRBD2 TRBJ2-1 TRBV5-1 TGCGCCAGCAAAGTAAGCGGGGGGCCGGGGAGTGAGCAGTTCTTC CASKVSGGPGSEQFF